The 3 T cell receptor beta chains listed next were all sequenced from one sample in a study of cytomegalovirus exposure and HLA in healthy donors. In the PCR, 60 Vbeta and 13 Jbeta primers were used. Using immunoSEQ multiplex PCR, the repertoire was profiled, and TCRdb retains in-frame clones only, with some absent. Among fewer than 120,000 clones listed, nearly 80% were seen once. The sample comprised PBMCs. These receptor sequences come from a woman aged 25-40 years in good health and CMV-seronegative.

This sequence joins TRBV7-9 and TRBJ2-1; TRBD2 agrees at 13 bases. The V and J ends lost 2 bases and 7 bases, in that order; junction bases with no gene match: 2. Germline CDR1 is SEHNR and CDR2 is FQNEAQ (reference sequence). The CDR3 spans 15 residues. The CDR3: CASSLTSGGGNEQFF. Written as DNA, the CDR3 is TGTGCCAGCAGCTTAACTAGCGGGGGGGGAAATGAGCAGTTCTTC.

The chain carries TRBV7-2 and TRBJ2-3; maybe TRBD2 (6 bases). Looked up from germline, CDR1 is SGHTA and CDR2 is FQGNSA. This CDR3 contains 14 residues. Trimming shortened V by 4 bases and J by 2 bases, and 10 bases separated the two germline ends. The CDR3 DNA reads TGTGCCAGCAGCTCGGACTACTCCACAGATACGCAGTATTTT. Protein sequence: CASSSDYSTDTQYF.

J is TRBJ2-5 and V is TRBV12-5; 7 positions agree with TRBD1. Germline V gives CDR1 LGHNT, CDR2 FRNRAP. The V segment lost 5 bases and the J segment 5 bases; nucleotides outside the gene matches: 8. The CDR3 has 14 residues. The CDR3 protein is CASGTEGAGETQYF. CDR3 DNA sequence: TGTGCTAGTGGTACCGAGGGGGCCGGGGAGACCCAGTACTTC.